Listed below are T cell receptor beta chains from one sample, sequenced in a study of read filtering for tumor transcriptome and immune sequencing. Using its own MiXCR run on the reads, TCRdb lists one record per CDR3 protein. The table has roughly 46,000 distinct CDR3 sequences, more than 10% seen once. The sequencing input was a population of CD138-negative cells sorted from bone marrow. The source of these receptors is a donor over 35 with multiple myeloma. Both conserved end residues are trimmed from each CDR3. D genes are given only for firm matches.

d_gene: NA; j_gene: TRBJ2-7; v_gene: TRBV19; CDR3aa: ASSFGTDLYEQY
d_gene: NA; j_gene: TRBJ1-2; v_gene: TRBV30; CDR3aa: AWSRAAFSSGYT
d_gene: NA; j_gene: TRBJ1-1; v_gene: TRBV6-5; CDR3aa: ASRERGHAEAF
d_gene: NA; j_gene: TRBJ2-6; v_gene: TRBV18; CDR3aa: ASSPLISTGANVLT
d_gene: NA; j_gene: TRBJ2-1; v_gene: TRBV7-3; CDR3aa: ASSQQASNEQF
d_gene: NA; j_gene: TRBJ2-7; v_gene: TRBV28; CDR3aa: ASSGPGTGTYEQY
d_gene: NA; j_gene: TRBJ2-7; v_gene: TRBV7-9; CDR3aa: ASSPLVTYEQY
d_gene: NA; j_gene: TRBJ1-2; v_gene: TRBV6-6; CDR3aa: ASSFPSSYGYT
d_gene: NA; j_gene: TRBJ1-5; v_gene: TRBV4-1; CDR3aa: ASSRLQAGDQPQH
d_gene: NA; j_gene: TRBJ2-7; v_gene: TRBV4-3; CDR3aa: ASSRGQKNYEQY
d_gene: TRBD2; j_gene: TRBJ2-3; v_gene: TRBV10-3; CDR3aa: AISESMVSTGTTFTDTQY
d_gene: NA; j_gene: TRBJ2-2; v_gene: TRBV7-9; CDR3aa: ASSQQGIGELF
d_gene: NA; j_gene: TRBJ2-7; v_gene: TRBV28; CDR3aa: ASSPNRDNYEQY
d_gene: NA; j_gene: TRBJ1-5; v_gene: TRBV20-1; CDR3aa: SARSEGQPQH
d_gene: NA; j_gene: TRBJ2-5; v_gene: TRBV20-1; CDR3aa: SARVEWEETQY
d_gene: NA; j_gene: TRBJ2-7; v_gene: TRBV10-2; CDR3aa: ASGGSSYEQY
d_gene: NA; j_gene: TRBJ1-1; v_gene: TRBV28; CDR3aa: ASSLWGGALVTGAF
d_gene: NA; j_gene: TRBJ1-1; v_gene: TRBV6-6; CDR3aa: ASSLDAFTEAF
d_gene: NA; j_gene: TRBJ1-5; v_gene: TRBV7-6; CDR3aa: ASSRNGGLSNQPQH